This passage covers 8 T cell receptor beta chains from one sample sequenced in a study of T cell repertoires in cytomegalovirus infection. TCRdb re-called the reads with MiXCR, one entry per CDR3 protein. The sample carries about 900,000 distinct CDR3 sequences, 30% to 40% recorded once. Antigens of these TCRs are unknown. Sequenced here: cultured CD8+ T cells from PBMCs, sampled from culture after CMV antigen stimulation. The receptors here all came from a human donor in good health (CMV status not recorded). Some clones in this sample may be carry-over from other donors' samples.

In regard to this clonotype: A much larger clone sits a single nucleotide away, making a read error possible. The chain carries TRBV7-2 and TRBJ1-5; D unresolved. This CDR3 is built from 13 residues. From germline, CDR1 is SGHTA and CDR2 FQGNSA. CDR3 amino acids: CASSPVSNQRQHF. As DNA, the CDR3 is TGTGCCAGCAGCCCGGTCTCTAATCAGCGCCAGCATTTT.

The rearrangement links TRBV15 to TRBJ2-5; 7 bases are shared with TRBD1. This CDR3 is built from 14 residues. V dropped 1 base and J dropped 2; count of bases not matched to a gene: 1. Germline V gene sequence: CDR1 LNHNV, CDR2 YYDKDF (reference sequence). The CDR3 loop is CATSRGQGQETQYF. In DNA, the CDR3 is TGTGCCACCAGCAGAGGACAGGGACAAGAGACCCAGTACTTC.

This clonotype was seen more than once but under ten times. V usage is TRBV28 and J usage is TRBJ2-7; D might be TRBD1 (5 bases). CDR1 is MDHEN and CDR2 is SYDVKM in the germline V gene. With 6 bases removed from V and 7 bases from J, the gap between germline ends came to 10 bases. The CDR3 sequence is 11 residues long. Written as DNA, the CDR3 is TGTGCCAGCAGCTCAGGGTTTGAGCAGTACGTC. Translated, it gives CASSSGFEQYV.

Only a few counts were recorded for this clonotype. The rearrangement uses TRBV5-1 and TRBJ1-1; perhaps TRBD1 as D (6 bases). Germline lookup yields CDR1 SGHRS and CDR2 YFSETQ. The CDR3 is made up of 17 amino acids. V lost 5 bases and J 0 bases, leaving 20 bases between the germline ends. CDR3 region: CASSLRPLGGLNTEAFF. As DNA, the CDR3 is TGCGCCAGCAGTTTGAGACCTCTTGGGGGCTTGAACACTGAAGCTTTCTTT.

In this sample, this clonotype turned up a few times. V usage is TRBV12-3 or TRBV12-4 and J usage is TRBJ2-5, with D uncertain. V lost 4 bases and J lost 5, with 11 bases in between. The CDR3 sequence is 13 residues long. This CDR3 reads CASSYYQLETQYF. The CDR3, as DNA: TGTGCCAGCAGTTATTACCAATTGGAGACCCAGTACTTC.

This clonotype was observed a few times. This rearrangement joins TRBV6-2 or TRBV6-3 to TRBJ2-3; 7 nucleotides match TRBD1. This CDR3 contains 14 residues. The germline CDR1 and CDR2 sequences are MNHEY and SVGEGT. V lost 6 bases and J lost 1; bases outside the gene matches: 4. CDR3 DNA sequence: TGTGCCAGCAGGGGGGACAGACGCACAGATACGCAGTATTTT. It is translated as CASRGDRRTDTQYF.

This clonotype was counted between two and nine times. This rearrangement joins TRBV15 to TRBJ1-2, with D possibly being TRBD1 (5 bases). V was cut by 1 base and J by 0 bases, with 12 bases left in between. CDR3 size: 16 residues. The germline V gene has CDR1 LNHNV and CDR2 YYDKDF (reference sequence). As DNA, the CDR3 is TGTGCCACCAGCAGAGCTGGGGACCGAGCTAACTATGGCTACACCTTC. It yields the protein CATSRAGDRANYGYTF. Full variable domain (rest looked up from reference TRBV15 and TRBJ1-2): DAMVIQNPRYQVTQFGKPVTLSCSQTLNHNVMYWYQQKSSQAPKLLFHYYDKDFNNEADTPDNFQSRRPNTSFCFLDIRSPGLGDTAMYLCATSRAGDRANYGYTFGSGTRLTVV.

A few counts support this clonotype. V usage is TRBV7-8 and J usage is TRBJ2-7; the D gene is possibly TRBD1 (5 bases). V was pared by 4 bases and J by 3 bases, with 13 bases between. CDR1 is SGHVS, CDR2 FQNEAQ, per germline. The length of the CDR3 is 14 residues. CDR3 in amino acids: CASSSPMTVYEQYV. CDR3 sequence (DNA): TGTGCCAGCAGCTCCCCCATGACAGTCTACGAGCAGTACGTC.